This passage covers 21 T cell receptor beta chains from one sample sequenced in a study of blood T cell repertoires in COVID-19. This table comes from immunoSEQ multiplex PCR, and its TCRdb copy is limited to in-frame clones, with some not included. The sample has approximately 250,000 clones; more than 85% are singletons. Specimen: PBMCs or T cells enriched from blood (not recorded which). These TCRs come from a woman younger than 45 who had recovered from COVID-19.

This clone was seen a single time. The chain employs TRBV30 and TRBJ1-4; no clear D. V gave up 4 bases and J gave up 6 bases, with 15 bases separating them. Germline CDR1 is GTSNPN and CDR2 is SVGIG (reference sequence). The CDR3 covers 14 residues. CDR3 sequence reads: CAWKRRARDEKLFF. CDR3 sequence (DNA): TGTGCCTGGAAAAGGCGGGCAAGGGATGAAAAACTGTTTTTT.

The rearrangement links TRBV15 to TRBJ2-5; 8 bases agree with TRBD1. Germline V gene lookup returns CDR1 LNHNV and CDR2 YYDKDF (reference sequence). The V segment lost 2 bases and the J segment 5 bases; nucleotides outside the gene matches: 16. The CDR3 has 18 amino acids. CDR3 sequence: CATSRPSGTGRTRETQYF. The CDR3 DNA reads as TGTGCCACCAGCAGACCTTCCGGGACAGGTCGAACGAGGGAGACCCAGTACTTC.

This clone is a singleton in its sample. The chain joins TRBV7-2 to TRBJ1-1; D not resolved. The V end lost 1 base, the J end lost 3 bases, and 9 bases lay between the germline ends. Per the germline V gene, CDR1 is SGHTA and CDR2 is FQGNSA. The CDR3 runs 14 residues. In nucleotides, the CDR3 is TGTGCCAGCAGCTTAGTCGGCGGGGACACTGAAGCTTTCTTT. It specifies CASSLVGGDTEAFF.

The CDR3 DNA reads TGTGCCAGCGGCGGGCCTTACAATGAGCAGTTCTTC. Translating it yields CASGGPYNEQFF. The chain couples TRBV27 to TRBJ2-1; D possibly corresponds to TRBD2 (5 bases). This CDR3 contains 12 residues. Germline loops: CDR1 MNHEY, CDR2 SMNVEV (reference sequence). The ends were cut back, 8 bases at V and 4 bases at J, with 9 bases in the middle.

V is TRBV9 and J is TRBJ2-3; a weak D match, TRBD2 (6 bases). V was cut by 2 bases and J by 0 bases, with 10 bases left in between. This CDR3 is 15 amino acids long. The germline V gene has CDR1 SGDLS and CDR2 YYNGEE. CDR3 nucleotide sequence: TGTGCCAGCAGCGTGGGGAGCGGGAGCACAGATACGCAGTATTTT. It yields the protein CASSVGSGSTDTQYF. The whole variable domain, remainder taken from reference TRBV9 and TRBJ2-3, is DSGVTQTPKHLITATGQRVTLRCSPRSGDLSVYWYQQSLDQGLQFLIQYYNGEERAKGNILERFSAQQFPDLHSELNLSSLELGDSALYFCASSVGSGSTDTQYFGPGTRLTVL.

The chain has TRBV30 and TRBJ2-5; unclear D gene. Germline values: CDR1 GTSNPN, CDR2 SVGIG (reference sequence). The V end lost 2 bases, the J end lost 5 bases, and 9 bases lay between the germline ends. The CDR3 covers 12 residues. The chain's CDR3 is CAWSSEMETQYF. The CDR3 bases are TGTGCCTGGAGTTCTGAGATGGAGACCCAGTACTTC.

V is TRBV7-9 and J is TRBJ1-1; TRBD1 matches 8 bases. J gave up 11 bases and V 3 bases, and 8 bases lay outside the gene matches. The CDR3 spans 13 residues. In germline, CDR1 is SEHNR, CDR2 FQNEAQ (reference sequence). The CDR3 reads CASSFQGAVGAFF. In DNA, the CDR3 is TGTGCCAGCAGCTTCCAGGGGGCAGTTGGGGCTTTCTTT.

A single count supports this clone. In nucleotides, the CDR3 is TGCGCCAGCAGCTTGGCGGGAGGGGGCAATGAGCAGTTCTTC. Its protein is CASSLAGGGNEQFF. The chain links TRBV5-1 to TRBJ2-1, with 8 bases fitting TRBD2. V lost 0 bases, J lost 6 bases, and 2 bases stayed unmatched. This CDR3 has 14 amino acids. CDR1 is SGHRS and CDR2 is YFSETQ in the germline V gene.

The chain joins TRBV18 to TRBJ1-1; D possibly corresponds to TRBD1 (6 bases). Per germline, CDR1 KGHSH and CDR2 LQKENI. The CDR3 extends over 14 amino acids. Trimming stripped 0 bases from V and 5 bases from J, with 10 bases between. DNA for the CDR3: TGTGCCAGCTCACCACCGGGGGCAGGGACTGAAGCTTTCTTT. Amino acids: CASSPPGAGTEAFF.

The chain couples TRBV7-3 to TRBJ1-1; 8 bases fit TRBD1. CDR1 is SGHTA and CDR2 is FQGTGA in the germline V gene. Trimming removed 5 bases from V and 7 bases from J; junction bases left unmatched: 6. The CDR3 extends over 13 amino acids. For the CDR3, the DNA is TGTGCCAGCAGCGAAGGACAGGGTCTTGAAGCTTTCTTT. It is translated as CASSEGQGLEAFF.

The CDR3, as DNA: TGCGCCAGCAGCCAAGGACAGGGGGCGCATCAGCCCCAGCATTTT. Translating it yields CASSQGQGAHQPQHF. The chain has TRBV4-3 and TRBJ1-5; TRBD1 aligns across 10 bases. CDR1 and CDR2 (germline): LGHNA, YSLEER. The CDR3 consists of 15 residues. With 1 base clipped from V and 5 bases from J, the junction kept 2 bases outside the gene matches.

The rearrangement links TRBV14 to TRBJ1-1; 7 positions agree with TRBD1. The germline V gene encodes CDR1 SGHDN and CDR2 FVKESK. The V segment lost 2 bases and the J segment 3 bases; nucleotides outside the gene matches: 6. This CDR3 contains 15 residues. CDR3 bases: TGTGCCAGCAGCCAAATACTAACAGGGGACACTGAAGCTTTCTTT. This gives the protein CASSQILTGDTEAFF.

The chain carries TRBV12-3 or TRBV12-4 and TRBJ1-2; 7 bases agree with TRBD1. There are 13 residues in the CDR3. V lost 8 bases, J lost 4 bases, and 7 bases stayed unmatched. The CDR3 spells CASGGQPGYGYTF. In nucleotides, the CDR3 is TGTGCCAGCGGGGGACAGCCCGGCTATGGCTACACCTTC.

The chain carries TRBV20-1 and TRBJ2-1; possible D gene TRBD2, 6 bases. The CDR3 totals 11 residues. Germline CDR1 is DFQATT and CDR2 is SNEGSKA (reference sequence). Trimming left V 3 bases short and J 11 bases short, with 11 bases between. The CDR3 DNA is TGCAGTGCTAGTCGCGGGGATAAGCAGTTCTTC. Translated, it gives CSASRGDKQFF.

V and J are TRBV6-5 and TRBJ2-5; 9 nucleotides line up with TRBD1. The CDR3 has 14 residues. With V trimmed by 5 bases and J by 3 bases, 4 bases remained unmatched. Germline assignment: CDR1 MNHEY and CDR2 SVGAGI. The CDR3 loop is CASSTTGGEETQYF. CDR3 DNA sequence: TGTGCCAGCAGTACGACAGGGGGTGAAGAGACCCAGTACTTC.

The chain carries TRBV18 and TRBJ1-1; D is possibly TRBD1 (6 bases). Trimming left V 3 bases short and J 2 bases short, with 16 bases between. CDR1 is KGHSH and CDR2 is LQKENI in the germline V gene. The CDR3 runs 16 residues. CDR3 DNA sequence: TGTGCCAGCTCACCTTCTTCGGACAGCTTCAACACTGAAGCTTTCTTT. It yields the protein CASSPSSDSFNTEAFF.

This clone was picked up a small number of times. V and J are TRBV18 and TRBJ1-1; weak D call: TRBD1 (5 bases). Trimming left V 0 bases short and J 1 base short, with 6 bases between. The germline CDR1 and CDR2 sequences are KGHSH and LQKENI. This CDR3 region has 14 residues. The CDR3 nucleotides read TGTGCCAGCTCACCACCGGGGCAGAACACTGAAGCTTTCTTT. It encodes CASSPPGQNTEAFF.

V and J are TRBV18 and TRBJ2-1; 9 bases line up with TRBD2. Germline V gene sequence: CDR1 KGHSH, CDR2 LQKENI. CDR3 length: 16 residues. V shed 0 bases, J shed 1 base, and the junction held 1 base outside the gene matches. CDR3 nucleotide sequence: TGTGCCAGCTCACCACCTAGCGGGGGTTCCTACAATGAGCAGTTCTTC. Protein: CASSPPSGGSYNEQFF. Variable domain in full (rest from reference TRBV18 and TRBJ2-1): NAGVMQNPRHLVRRRGQEARLRCSPMKGHSHVYWYRQLPEEGLKFMVYLQKENIIDESGMPKERFSAEFPKEGPSILRIQQVVRGDSAAYFCASSPPSGGSYNEQFFGPGTRLTVL.

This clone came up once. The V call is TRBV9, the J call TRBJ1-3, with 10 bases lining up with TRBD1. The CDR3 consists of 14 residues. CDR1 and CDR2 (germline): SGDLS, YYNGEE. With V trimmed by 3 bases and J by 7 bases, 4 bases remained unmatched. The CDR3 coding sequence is TGTGCCAGCAGCGGAGACAGGGGGCTTAACACCATATATTTT. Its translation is CASSGDRGLNTIYF.

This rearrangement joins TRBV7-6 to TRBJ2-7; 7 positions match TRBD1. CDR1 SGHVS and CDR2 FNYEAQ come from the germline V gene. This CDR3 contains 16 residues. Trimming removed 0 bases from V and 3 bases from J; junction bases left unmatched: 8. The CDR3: CASSLAVGTALYEQYF. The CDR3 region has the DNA TGTGCCAGCAGCTTAGCGGTGGGGACAGCCCTCTACGAGCAGTACTTC.

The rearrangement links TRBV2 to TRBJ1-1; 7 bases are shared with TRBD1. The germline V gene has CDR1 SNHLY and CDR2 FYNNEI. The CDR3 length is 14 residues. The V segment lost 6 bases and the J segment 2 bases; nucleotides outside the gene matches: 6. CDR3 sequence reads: CASSRDSQNTEAFF. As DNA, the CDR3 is TGTGCCAGCAGCCGGGACAGCCAAAACACTGAAGCTTTCTTT.